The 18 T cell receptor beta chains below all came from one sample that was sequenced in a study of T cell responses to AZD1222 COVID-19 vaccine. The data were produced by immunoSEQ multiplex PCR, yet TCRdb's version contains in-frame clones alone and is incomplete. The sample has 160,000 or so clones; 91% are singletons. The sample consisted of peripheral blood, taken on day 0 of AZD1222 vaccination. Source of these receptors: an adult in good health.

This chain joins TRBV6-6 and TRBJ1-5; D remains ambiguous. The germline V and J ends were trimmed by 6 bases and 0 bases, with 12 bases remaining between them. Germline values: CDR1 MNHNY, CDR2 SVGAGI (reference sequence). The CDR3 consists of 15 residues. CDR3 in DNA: TGTGCCAGCAGATTCGAGGCGTATAGCAATCAGCCCCAGCATTTT. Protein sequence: CASRFEAYSNQPQHF.

As DNA, the CDR3 is TGTGCCAGCAGAGCGTCGGGACAGGGGGGTGGACAGCCCCAGCATTTT. It encodes CASRASGQGGGQPQHF. The rearrangement joins TRBV27 to TRBJ1-5, with 11 bases fitting TRBD1. The CDR3 is made up of 16 amino acids. In germline, CDR1 is MNHEY, CDR2 SMNVEV (reference sequence). V shed 6 bases, J shed 7 bases, and the junction held 11 bases outside the gene matches.

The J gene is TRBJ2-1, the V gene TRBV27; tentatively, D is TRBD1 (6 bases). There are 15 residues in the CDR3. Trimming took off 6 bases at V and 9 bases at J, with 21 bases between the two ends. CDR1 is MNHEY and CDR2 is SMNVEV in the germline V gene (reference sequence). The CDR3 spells CASSLTDSGLGEQFF. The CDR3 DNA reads TGTGCCAGCAGCCTAACGGACAGCGGTTTGGGTGAGCAGTTCTTC.

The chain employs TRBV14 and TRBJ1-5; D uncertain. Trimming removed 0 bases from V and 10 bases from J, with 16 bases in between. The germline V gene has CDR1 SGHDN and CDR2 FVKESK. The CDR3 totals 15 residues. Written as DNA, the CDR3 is TGTGCCAGCAGCCAAGAAATTCTGGGTTCGGGTCCCCAGCATTTT. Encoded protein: CASSQEILGSGPQHF.

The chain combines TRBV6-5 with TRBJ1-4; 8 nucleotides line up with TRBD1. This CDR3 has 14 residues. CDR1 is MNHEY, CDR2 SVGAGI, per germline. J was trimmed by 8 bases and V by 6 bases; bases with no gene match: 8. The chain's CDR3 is CASSPRTGNEKLFF. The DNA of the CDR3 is TGTGCCAGCAGCCCCCGGACAGGGAACGAAAAACTGTTTTTT.

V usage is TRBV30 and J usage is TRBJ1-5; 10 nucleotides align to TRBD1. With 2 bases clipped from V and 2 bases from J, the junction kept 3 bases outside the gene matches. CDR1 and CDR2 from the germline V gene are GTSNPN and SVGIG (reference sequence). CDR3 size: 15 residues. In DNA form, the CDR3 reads TGTGCCTGGAGTCGGACAGGGGGAGGCAATCAGCCCCAGCATTTT. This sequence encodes CAWSRTGGGNQPQHF.

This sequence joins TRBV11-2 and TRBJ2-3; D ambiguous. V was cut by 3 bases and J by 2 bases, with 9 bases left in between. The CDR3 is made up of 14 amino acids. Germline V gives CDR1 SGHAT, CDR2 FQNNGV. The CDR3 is CASSFEVATDTQYF. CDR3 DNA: TGTGCCAGCAGCTTTGAGGTTGCCACAGATACGCAGTATTTT.

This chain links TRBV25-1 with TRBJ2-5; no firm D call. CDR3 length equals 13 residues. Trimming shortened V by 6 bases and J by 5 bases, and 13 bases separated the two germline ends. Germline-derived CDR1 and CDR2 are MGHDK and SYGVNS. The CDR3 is CASSENGRETQYF. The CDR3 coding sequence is TGTGCCAGCAGCGAGAACGGTAGGGAGACCCAGTACTTC.

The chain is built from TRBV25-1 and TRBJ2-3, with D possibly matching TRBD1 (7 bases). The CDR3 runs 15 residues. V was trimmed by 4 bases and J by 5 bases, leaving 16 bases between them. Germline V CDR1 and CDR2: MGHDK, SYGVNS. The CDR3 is CASSVGGGQEDTQYF. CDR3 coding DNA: TGTGCCAGCAGTGTGGGGGGCGGACAGGAAGATACGCAGTATTTT. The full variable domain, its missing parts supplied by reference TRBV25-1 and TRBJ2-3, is EADIYQTPRYLVIGTGKKITLECSQTMGHDKMYWYQQDPGMELHLIHYSYGVNSTEKGDLSSESTVSRIRTEHFPLTLESARPSHTSQYLCASSVGGGQEDTQYFGPGTRLTVL.

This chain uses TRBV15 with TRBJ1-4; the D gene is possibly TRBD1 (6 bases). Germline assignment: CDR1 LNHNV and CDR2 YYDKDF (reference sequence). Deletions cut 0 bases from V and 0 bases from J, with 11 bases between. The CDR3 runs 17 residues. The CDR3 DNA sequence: TGTGCCACCAGCAGAGAGACAGGCGTCGCAACTAATGAAAAACTGTTTTTT. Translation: CATSRETGVATNEKLFF. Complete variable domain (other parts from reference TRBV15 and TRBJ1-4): DAMVIQNPRYQVTQFGKPVTLSCSQTLNHNVMYWYQQKSSQAPKLLFHYYDKDFNNEADTPDNFQSRRPNTSFCFLDIRSPGLGDTAMYLCATSRETGVATNEKLFFGSGTQLSVL.

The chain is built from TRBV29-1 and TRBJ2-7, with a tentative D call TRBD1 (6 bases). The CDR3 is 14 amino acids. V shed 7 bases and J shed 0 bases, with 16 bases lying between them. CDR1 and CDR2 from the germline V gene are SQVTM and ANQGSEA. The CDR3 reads CSAQGTPFSYEQYF. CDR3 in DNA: TGCAGCGCCCAGGGGACACCCTTCTCCTACGAGCAGTACTTC.

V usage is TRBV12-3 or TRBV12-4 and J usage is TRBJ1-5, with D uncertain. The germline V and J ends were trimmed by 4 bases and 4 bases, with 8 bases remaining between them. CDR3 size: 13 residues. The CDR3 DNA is TGTGCCAGCAGTTATCAAAAAAATCAGCCCCAGCATTTT. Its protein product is CASSYQKNQPQHF.

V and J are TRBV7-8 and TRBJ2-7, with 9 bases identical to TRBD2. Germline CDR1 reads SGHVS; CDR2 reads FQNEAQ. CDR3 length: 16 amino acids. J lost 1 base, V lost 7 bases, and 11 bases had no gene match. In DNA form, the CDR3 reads TGTGCCAGCACCGGATCCAAGGGACTAGCTTCCTACGAGCAGTACTTC. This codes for CASTGSKGLASYEQYF.

The CDR3 DNA reads as TGTGCCAGTAGTATAAGCGGGAACACTGAAGCTTTCTTT. Protein: CASSISGNTEAFF. This chain uses TRBV19 with TRBJ1-1, with D uncertain. CDR1 LNHDA and CDR2 SQIVND come from the germline V gene (reference sequence). The germline V and J ends were trimmed by 2 bases and 1 base, with 5 bases remaining between them. This CDR3 has 13 residues.

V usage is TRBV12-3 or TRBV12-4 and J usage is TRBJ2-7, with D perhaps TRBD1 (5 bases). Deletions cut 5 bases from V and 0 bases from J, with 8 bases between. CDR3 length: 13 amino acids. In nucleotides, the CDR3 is TGTGCCAGCAGTCTGACAGCCTCCTACGAGCAGTACTTC. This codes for CASSLTASYEQYF.

The CDR3 reads CAWSVGEYYGYTF. The CDR3, as DNA: TGTGCCTGGAGTGTAGGAGAGTACTATGGCTACACCTTC. The chain couples TRBV30 to TRBJ1-2; D not certain. The CDR3 loop spans 13 amino acids. Trimming cost V 0 bases and J 3 bases, with 8 bases left between them. Germline CDR1 and CDR2: GTSNPN and SVGIG (reference sequence). Full variable domain (remainder filled in from reference TRBV30 and TRBJ1-2): SQTIHQWPATLVQPVGSPLSLECTVEGTSNPNLYWYRQAAGRGLQLLFYSVGIGQISSEVPQNLSASRPQDRQFILSSKKLLLSDSGFYLCAWSVGEYYGYTFGSGTRLTVV.

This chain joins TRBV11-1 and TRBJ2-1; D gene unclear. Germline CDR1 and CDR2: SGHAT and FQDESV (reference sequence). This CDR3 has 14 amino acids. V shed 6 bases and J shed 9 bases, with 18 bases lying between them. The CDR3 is CASRPLHLRGEQFF. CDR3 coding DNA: TGTGCCAGCAGACCTCTTCACCTGAGAGGTGAGCAGTTCTTC.

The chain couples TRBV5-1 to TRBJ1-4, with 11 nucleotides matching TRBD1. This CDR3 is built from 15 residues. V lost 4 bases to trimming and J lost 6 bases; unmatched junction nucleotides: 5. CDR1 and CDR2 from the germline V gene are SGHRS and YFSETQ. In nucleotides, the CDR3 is TGCGCCAGCAGCATCGGGACAGGGGGACATGAAAAACTGTTTTTT. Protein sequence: CASSIGTGGHEKLFF.